These 32 T cell receptor beta chains came from one sample sequenced in a study of cytomegalovirus exposure and HLA in healthy donors. PCR used 60 Vbeta primers and 13 Jbeta primers. The data were produced by immunoSEQ multiplex PCR, yet TCRdb's version contains in-frame clones alone and is incomplete. There are approximately 210,000 clones in the sample; about 87% occur only once, and about 1.2% lies in the top ten. The material sequenced was PBMCs. These receptors all stem from a man aged 30 to 45 in good health and CMV-seronegative.

This chain connects TRBV10-1 to TRBJ2-7, with 11 bases fitting TRBD2. The CDR3 is 15 residues long. V dropped 3 bases and J dropped 1; count of bases not matched to a gene: 2. Germline-derived CDR1 and CDR2 are WNHNN and SYGVQD (reference sequence). The chain's CDR3 is CASSDLAGGSYEQYF. The CDR3 DNA follows: TGCGCCAGCAGTGACCTAGCGGGGGGTTCCTACGAGCAGTACTTC.

V and J are TRBV5-4 and TRBJ2-2; 8 bases fit TRBD1. The V gene end was trimmed by 0 bases and the J gene end by 1 base; junction bases not matched to a gene: 11. Germline lookup yields CDR1 SGHNT and CDR2 YYREEE (reference sequence). The CDR3 loop spans 19 amino acids. The CDR3 sequence: CASSLGPVKGQVNTGELFF. The CDR3, as DNA: TGTGCCAGCAGCTTGGGTCCAGTAAAGGGACAGGTGAACACCGGGGAGCTGTTTTTT.

The chain recombines TRBV5-6 with TRBJ2-4; D perhaps matches TRBD2 (6 bases). Trimming left V 4 bases short and J 3 bases short, with 14 bases between. The CDR3 spans 15 residues. The V gene's germline CDR1 is SGHDT and CDR2 YYEEEE. CDR3: CASSKGLWGKNIQYF. In DNA, the CDR3 is TGTGCCAGCAGCAAGGGACTTTGGGGCAAAAACATTCAGTACTTC.

There are a few counts of this clone. V is TRBV7-9 and J is TRBJ2-1; 8 bases align to TRBD1. V lost 6 bases and J lost 0; bases outside the gene matches: 10. The germline gives CDR1 SEHNR, CDR2 FQNEAQ (reference sequence). This CDR3 contains 17 residues. CDR3 region: CASRGAWDRSSYNEQFF. The CDR3 DNA reads as TGTGCCAGCAGGGGGGCTTGGGACAGGAGCTCCTACAATGAGCAGTTCTTC.

The rearrangement joins TRBV7-5 to TRBJ1-6; no check of the table's D call, TRBD1, against the DNA was made. TRBV7-5 is noted as a pseudogene. The CDR3 runs 12 residues. Written as DNA, the CDR3 is TGTGCCAGAAGCTTACAAAATTCACCCCTCCACTTT. Translated: CARSLQNSPLHF.

The J gene is TRBJ1-2, the V gene TRBV19; TRBD1 agrees at 8 bases. Germline trimming cut 1 base from V and 3 bases from J; bases unmatched to any gene: 4. CDR3 length: 15 residues. The germline V gene has CDR1 LNHDA and CDR2 SQIVND (reference sequence). The CDR3 region has the DNA TGTGCCAGTAGTATAGCCTCGGACAGGGACTATGGCTACACCTTC. Protein product: CASSIASDRDYGYTF.

The V and J genes are TRBV5-4 and TRBJ1-3, with 10 nucleotides matching TRBD1. The CDR3 totals 17 residues. Trimming cost V 4 bases and J 0 bases; bases outside gene matches: 7. Germline V CDR1 and CDR2: SGHNT, YYREEE (reference sequence). The CDR3 loop reads CASSAGTGDLSGNTIYF. The CDR3 DNA reads as TGTGCCAGCAGCGCGGGGACAGGGGACCTCTCTGGAAACACCATATATTTT.

V gene TRBV7-9 combines with J gene TRBJ1-2; a possible D gene is TRBD1 (5 bases). With 3 bases removed from V and 7 bases from J, the gap between germline ends came to 9 bases. The length of the CDR3 is 12 residues. Germline loops: CDR1 SEHNR, CDR2 FQNEAQ (reference sequence). The CDR3 loop is CASSFRQRGYTF. As DNA, the CDR3 is TGTGCCAGCAGCTTTCGACAGCGTGGCTACACCTTC. The full variable domain, completed using reference TRBV7-9 and TRBJ1-2, is DTGVSQNPRHKITKRGQNVTFRCDPISEHNRLYWYRQTLGQGPEFLTYFQNEAQLEKSRLLSDRFSAERPKGSFSTLEIQRTEQGDSAMYLCASSFRQRGYTFGSGTRLTVV.

The chain employs TRBV7-2 and TRBJ2-5, with 10 nucleotides matching TRBD1. TRBJ2-7 explains the end of the DNA better; the J call may be wrong. The CDR3 length is 14 residues. Germline V gives CDR1 SGHTA, CDR2 FQGNSA. The CDR3 coding sequence is TGTGCCAGCAGCCTAGGACAGGGGGCCTACGAGCAGTACTTC. Its protein is CASSLGQGAYEQYF.

J is TRBJ2-7 and V is TRBV5-4, with D possibly TRBD2 on 6 matching bases. Germline V gives CDR1 SGHNT, CDR2 YYREEE (reference sequence). The CDR3 is 15 amino acids. Trimming pared 0 bases from V and 3 bases from J, leaving 13 bases between. The CDR3 DNA is TGTGCCAGCAGCTTGGGACGGGGAGGAGGCTACGAGCAGTACTTC. It translates to CASSLGRGGGYEQYF. Based on the CDR3 plus reference TRBV5-4 and TRBJ2-7, the full variable domain is ETGVTQSPTHLIKTRGQQVTLRCSSQSGHNTVSWYQQALGQGPQFIFQYYREEENGRGNFPPRFSGLQFPNYSSELNVNALELDDSALYLCASSLGRGGGYEQYFGPGTRLTVT.

The chain links TRBV5-1 to TRBJ2-5; TRBD2 is a possible D gene (6 bases). CDR3 length: 14 residues. Germline-derived CDR1 and CDR2 are SGHRS and YFSETQ. V lost 4 bases to trimming and J lost 1 base, with 11 bases between them. The CDR3 sequence is CASSLRDSQETQYF. DNA of the CDR3: TGCGCCAGCAGCCTCCGGGACTCCCAAGAGACCCAGTACTTC.

This clone was counted a few times. CDR3 in amino acids: CSVEGGTSTDTQYF. The CDR3 region has the DNA TGCAGCGTTGAAGGGGGGACTTCCACAGATACGCAGTATTTT. The J gene is TRBJ2-3, the V gene TRBV29-1; perhaps TRBD2 as D (6 bases). V was cut by 1 base and J by 2 bases, with 10 bases left in between. The CDR3 totals 14 residues. Germline lookup yields CDR1 SQVTM and CDR2 ANQGSEA.

This clone was detected only once. The genes are TRBV28 and TRBJ1-2; TRBD1 might be the D (5 bases). Germline V lookup: CDR1 MDHEN, CDR2 SYDVKM. This CDR3 comprises 18 residues. Trimming pared 4 bases from V and 1 base from J, leaving 22 bases between. CDR3 region: CASSSRGHQPSFNYGYTF. The CDR3 DNA follows: TGTGCCAGCAGTTCCCGCGGACACCAACCAAGCTTTAACTATGGCTACACCTTC.

This chain connects TRBV6-5 to TRBJ2-7; 10 bases are a match to TRBD1. The germline V gene has CDR1 MNHEY and CDR2 SVGAGI. CDR3 length equals 14 residues. After removal of 6 bases from V and 5 bases from J, the junction contained 7 bases not matched to a gene. CDR3 amino acids: CASSLWTGGNEQYF. The CDR3 DNA reads as TGTGCCAGCAGCCTTTGGACAGGGGGTAACGAGCAGTACTTC.

The chain employs TRBV4-1 and TRBJ2-1, with a tentative D call TRBD2 (5 bases). The CDR3 is 12 amino acids. With 0 bases removed from V and 9 bases from J, the gap between germline ends came to 6 bases. Looked up from germline, CDR1 is MGHRA and CDR2 is YSYEKL. CDR3 residues: CASSQDGGEQFF. The CDR3 nucleotides are TGCGCCAGCAGCCAAGACGGAGGTGAGCAGTTCTTC.

J is TRBJ2-3 and V is TRBV6-1; D is perhaps TRBD2 (6 bases). CDR3 length equals 14 residues. Germline CDR1 MNHNS, CDR2 SASEGT. The V end lost 8 bases, the J end lost 0 bases, and 12 bases lay between the germline ends. CDR3 DNA: TGTGCCAGCGGGAGGACGGGCAGCACAGATACGCAGTATTTT. Its protein product is CASGRTGSTDTQYF.

The chain recombines TRBV7-6 with TRBJ1-4; 7 bases fit TRBD1. With 6 bases clipped from V and 7 bases from J, the junction kept 8 bases outside the gene matches. There are 14 residues in the CDR3. Germline CDR1 reads SGHVS; CDR2 reads FNYEAQ. The CDR3 DNA follows: TGTGCCAGCAGTCCCCGGGACAGTGGTGAAAAACTGTTTTTT. Amino acid sequence: CASSPRDSGEKLFF.

For this clone: One end of the junction is discordant with germline, which a read error may explain. The chain carries TRBV5-1 and TRBJ2-6; 11 bases are shared with TRBD2. Germline V gene lookup returns CDR1 SGHRS and CDR2 YFSETQ. The CDR3 is 19 residues long. The DNA of the CDR3 is TGCGCCAGCAGCTTGGTAGCTCTAGCGGGAGGTTTTGGGGCCAACGGCCTGACTTTC. It yields the protein CASSLVALAGGFGANGLTF.

The CDR3 spells CASSLGALSWNEQFF. CDR3 nucleotides: TGTGCCAGCAGCTTGGGGGCCCTGTCTTGGAATGAGCAGTTCTTC. J is TRBJ2-1 and V is TRBV7-9; tentatively, D is TRBD1 (6 bases). CDR1 and CDR2 (germline): SEHNR, FQNEAQ (reference sequence). This CDR3 has 15 residues. V was clipped by 3 bases and J by 7 bases, with 16 bases between them.

The rearrangement joins TRBV29-1 to TRBJ2-7, with 9 nucleotides matching TRBD2. After removal of 1 base from V and 7 bases from J, the junction contained 8 bases not matched to a gene. Per germline, CDR1 SQVTM and CDR2 ANQGSEA. CDR3 length equals 14 residues. The CDR3 nucleotides read TGCAGCGTTGAAGTCGCGGGGGGGGGTCGGGAGCAGTACTTC. Protein sequence: CSVEVAGGGREQYF.

The gene calls are TRBV11-3 and TRBJ1-4; possibly TRBD1 for D (6 bases). V lost 0 bases, J lost 7 bases, and 15 bases lay in between. In germline, CDR1 is SGHNT, CDR2 YENEEA. The CDR3 runs to 16 residues. The CDR3 coding sequence is TGTGCCAGCAGCTTAGAAGGCGGCAGGGGCAGTGAAAAACTGTTTTTT. Its translation is CASSLEGGRGSEKLFF.

As DNA, the CDR3 is TGCGCCAGCAGTGAGGAAGACAGGATACCCTACGAGCAGTACTTC. It is translated as CASSEEDRIPYEQYF. V and J are TRBV4-1 and TRBJ2-7, with TRBD1 as a possible D gene (6 bases). In germline, CDR1 is MGHRA, CDR2 YSYEKL. This CDR3 is built from 15 residues. V was clipped by 6 bases and J by 2 bases, with 17 bases between them.

The chain carries TRBV18 and TRBJ1-1; D may be TRBD1 (5 bases). This CDR3 has 14 amino acids. V shed 3 bases and J shed 6 bases, with 14 bases lying between them. Germline V gives CDR1 KGHSH, CDR2 LQKENI. CDR3 sequence: CASSPNTRDAEAFF. The CDR3 nucleotides read TGTGCCAGCTCACCGAATACCAGGGATGCTGAAGCTTTCTTT.

This rearrangement joins TRBV7-9 to TRBJ2-3; TRBD2 aligns across 7 bases. The V segment lost 2 bases and the J segment 2 bases; nucleotides outside the gene matches: 4. The CDR3 is 15 residues long. Germline lookup yields CDR1 SEHNR and CDR2 FQNEAQ (reference sequence). The DNA for the CDR3 is TGTGCCAGCAGCTTAACTAGCGCCTCCACAGATACGCAGTATTTT. Translation gives CASSLTSASTDTQYF.

This chain joins TRBV18 and TRBJ1-1; D might be TRBD1 (6 bases). Germline CDR1 reads KGHSH; CDR2 reads LQKENI. V was pared by 2 bases and J by 4 bases, with 8 bases between. This CDR3 is 13 amino acids long. The CDR3 nucleotides are TGTGCCAGCTCACCAAGGGGGGGCACTGAAGCTTTCTTT. Its translation is CASSPRGGTEAFF.

V and J are TRBV7-9 and TRBJ2-1, with 12 bases matching TRBD2. This CDR3 region has 13 residues. V shed 7 bases and J 10 bases; nucleotides not matched to a gene: 5. In germline, CDR1 is SEHNR, CDR2 FQNEAQ (reference sequence). CDR3 protein: CASNRLAGAEQFF. CDR3 DNA: TGTGCCAGCAACAGACTAGCGGGAGCAGAGCAGTTCTTC.

CDR3 residues: CASSQEDSGTYEQYF. The CDR3 nucleotides are TGCGCCAGCAGCCAAGAGGACAGTGGAACCTACGAGCAGTACTTC. The chain combines TRBV4-1 with TRBJ2-7; a possible D gene is TRBD1 (6 bases). CDR1 is MGHRA, CDR2 YSYEKL, per germline. The CDR3 is made up of 15 amino acids. The V end lost 0 bases, the J end lost 2 bases, and 11 bases lay between the germline ends.

V gene TRBV2 combines with J gene TRBJ2-7; D not certain. Deletions cut 1 base from V and 3 bases from J, with 10 bases between. Germline values: CDR1 SNHLY, CDR2 FYNNEI. This CDR3 region has 14 residues. DNA for the CDR3: TGTGCCAGCAGTGAAGGGGCAGAGTTCTACGAGCAGTACTTC. As protein: CASSEGAEFYEQYF.

This sequence joins TRBV6-4 and TRBJ2-3; TRBD1 matches at 10 bases. Germline CDR1 MRHNA, CDR2 SNTAGT. The CDR3 length is 15 residues. V lost 6 bases, J lost 1 base, and 4 bases stayed unmatched. CDR3 loop: CASSPGTGGTDTQYF. CDR3 DNA: TGTGCCAGCAGCCCCGGGACAGGGGGCACAGATACGCAGTATTTT.

J is TRBJ2-6 and V is TRBV7-9; 9 nucleotides agree with TRBD1. Trimming at V came to 4 bases and at J to 0 bases, leaving 4 bases not matched to a gene. Per the germline V gene, CDR1 is SEHNR and CDR2 is FQNEAQ (reference sequence). The length of the CDR3 is 17 residues. CDR3 residues: CASSSPGQGSGANVLTF. The CDR3 DNA follows: TGTGCCAGCAGCTCACCGGGACAGGGCTCTGGGGCCAACGTCCTGACTTTC.

This chain links TRBV6-5 with TRBJ1-1, with D tentatively TRBD1 (6 bases). Germline CDR1 and CDR2: MNHEY and SVGAGI. The length of the CDR3 is 14 residues. Trimming removed 7 bases at V and 5 bases at J, with 17 bases between. The CDR3 is CASIRTGGRTEAFF. CDR3 coding DNA: TGTGCCAGCATACGAACGGGGGGCAGAACTGAAGCTTTCTTT.

V usage is TRBV12-5 and J usage is TRBJ2-1, with D possibly being TRBD2 (6 bases). CDR1 and CDR2 from the germline V gene are LGHNT and FRNRAP. Trimming shortened V by 1 base and J by 4 bases, and 17 bases separated the two germline ends. The CDR3 totals 17 residues. The CDR3 DNA follows: TGTGCTAGTGGTTTGGGCCAGCTTAGCGGTACATACAATGAGCAGTTCTTC. Residues: CASGLGQLSGTYNEQFF.